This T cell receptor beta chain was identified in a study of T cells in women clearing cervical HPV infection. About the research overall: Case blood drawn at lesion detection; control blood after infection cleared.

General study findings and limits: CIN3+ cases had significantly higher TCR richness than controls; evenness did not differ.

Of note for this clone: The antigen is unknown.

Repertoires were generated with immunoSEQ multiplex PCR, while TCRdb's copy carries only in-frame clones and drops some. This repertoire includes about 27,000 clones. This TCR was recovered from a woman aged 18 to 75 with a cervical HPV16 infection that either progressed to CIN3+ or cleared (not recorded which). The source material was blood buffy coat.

The CDR3: CASTASGVSTDTQYF. The CDR3 DNA, read in part, is TGTGCCAGCACGGCTAGCGGGGTCAGCACAGATACG. The chain uses TRBV19 and TRBJ2-3, with 9 bases identical to TRBD2. The read falls 3 residues short of the CDR3 end, and the missing part is taken from the germline J gene. This CDR3 has 15 residues. J lost 0 bases, V lost 9 bases, and 7 bases had no gene match. CDR1 is LNHDA and CDR2 is SQIVND in the germline V gene (reference sequence).